This section outlines one TCR beta chain sequence together with its context. Its antigen is not known. This sample is drawn from a study of T cell responses to AZD1222 COVID-19 vaccine. Study results and caveats: Sampling captured repertoires only after the peak T cell response. At baseline, seropositivity was found in only a handful of AZD1222 recipients. Unmutated variant regions are reportedly the target of nearly half of TCRs that are spike-specific.

The table came from immunoSEQ multiplex PCR; TCRdb's copy has only in-frame clones and leaves some out. The data hold some 140,000 clones, with over 85% observed a single time. This CDR3 region has 13 residues. The V gene lost 7 bases and the J gene lost 0 bases, with 7 bases spanning the gap. Per the germline V gene, CDR1 is MNHEY and CDR2 is SMNVEV (reference sequence). The TCR sequence derives from an adult in good health. Sequenced here: peripheral blood, sampled on day 0 of AZD1222 vaccination. The chain combines TRBV27 with TRBJ2-1, with no clear D. CDR3 region: CASTPSSYNEQFF. DNA for the CDR3: TGTGCCAGCACCCCGAGCTCCTACAATGAGCAGTTCTTC.